Listed below are T cell receptor beta chains from one sample, sequenced in a study of PD-1 blockade in mismatch repair-deficient tumors. The method was immunoSEQ multiplex PCR; TCRdb's version includes in-frame clones alone and lacks a portion of them. This repertoire shows 40,000 to 65,000 clones, 65% to 85% found once; its top ten account for roughly 8.8%. This specimen was peripheral blood, taken approximately 20 weeks after starting pembrolizumab. The receptors originated from an adult with mismatch repair-deficient cancer. The CDR3 runs from the conserved cysteine through the conserved F or W. The D gene is left open where the match is weak. A row's size may be missing; if present it is once, few, many or a size class.

>TRBJ2-2|.|TRBV7-2|TRBD1
TGTGCCAGCAGCTTAAAGGGGGCCCACACCGGGGAGCTGTTTTTT
CASSLKGAHTGELFF
>TRBJ2-3|.|TRBV6-1|.
TGTGCCAGCGAGAATGTACGGACAGATACGCAGTATTTT
CASENVRTDTQYF
>TRBJ1-1|once|TRBV4-1|.
TGCGCCAGCGCATCGACCACACATATGAACACTGAAGCTTTCTTT
CASASTTHMNTEAFF
>TRBJ2-6|.|TRBV19|.
TGTGCCAGTAGTAACGGAGGCACTGGGGCCAACGTCCTGACTTTC
CASSNGGTGANVLTF
>TRBJ2-7|once|TRBV5-1|TRBD1
TGCGCCAGCAGCACCGGACAGGGGGCAATCTACGAGCAGTACTTC
CASSTGQGAIYEQYF
>TRBJ2-7|.|TRBV4-1|.
TGCGCCAGCAGCCAAGATCAGGTCGGCAGGGGTTACGAGCAGTACTTC
CASSQDQVGRGYEQYF
>TRBJ2-7|few|TRBV18|TRBD2
TGTGCCAGCTCACTGGGACTAGCGGCCTCCTACGAGCAGTACTTC
CASSLGLAASYEQYF
>TRBJ2-3|once|TRBV7-3|TRBD2
TGTGCCAGCAGCTCAATAGCGGGGCACACAGATACGCAGTATTTT
CASSSIAGHTDTQYF
>TRBJ2-3|once|TRBV27|.
TGTGCCAGCAGTTTATACCCTGGGGGCACAGATACGCAGTATTTT
CASSLYPGGTDTQYF
>TRBJ1-3|.|TRBV2|.
TGTGCCAGCAATCAGGACGCTGGAAACACCATATATTTT
CASNQDAGNTIYF
>TRBJ2-2|.|TRBV5-6|.
TGTGCCAGCAGCCCGTTCCGGGACCCTCGCACCGGGGAGCTGTTTTTT
CASSPFRDPRTGELFF
>TRBJ2-3|medium-sized|TRBV7-3|TRBD2
TGTGCCAGCAGCTTAACGGCGGGAGAAACAGATACGCAGTATTTT
CASSLTAGETDTQYF
>TRBJ1-5|once|TRBV9|TRBD1
TGTGCCAGCAGCGTCGGGACAGGGAGCCAGCCCCAGCATTTT
CASSVGTGSQPQHF
>TRBJ2-3|.|TRBV7-9|TRBD2
TGTGCCAGCAGCCCTGGGAGGGATTCGGGTACGCAGTATTTT
CASSPGRDSGTQYF
>TRBJ1-2|.|TRBV7-2|.
TGTGCCAGCAGAATAAGGACAGTTGGGGACTATGGCTACACCTTC
CASRIRTVGDYGYTF
>TRBJ2-1|.|TRBV4-1|.
TGCGCCAGCAGCCAAGAGGCAGCGACCTACAATGAGCAGTTCTTC
CASSQEAATYNEQFF
>TRBJ1-4|.|TRBV7-9|.
TGTGCCAGCAGCTTAGTTGCGTCGACAGTAGCTAATGAAAAACTGTTTTTT
CASSLVASTVANEKLFF
>TRBJ2-1|.|TRBV30|.
TGTGCCTGGAGTGTAAGTAGGGGGAATGAGCAGTTCTTC
CAWSVSRGNEQFF
>TRBJ1-4|.|TRBV11-3|TRBD1
TGTGCCAGCAGCCCAGGGGGGGCTAATGAAAAACTGTTTTTT
CASSPGGANEKLFF
>TRBJ2-7|few|TRBV5-1|.
TGCGCCAGCAGCTTGGCCAAGAGGGCAGGGGACGAGCAGTACTTC
CASSLAKRAGDEQYF
>TRBJ2-3|.|TRBV11-2|TRBD2
TGTGCCAGCAGCGACGGGACTAGCGGAGGGGCGTGGGATACGCAGTATTTT
CASSDGTSGGAWDTQYF
>TRBJ1-2|.|TRBV30|.
TGTGCCTGGAGTCCGGGTGCGGGACTTGGCTACACCTTC
CAWSPGAGLGYTF
>TRBJ2-1|.|TRBV11-2|TRBD2
TGTGCCAGCATCCCAGGGGCGGGAGGACCGTTATTTTCCTACAATGAGCAGTTCTTC
CASIPGAGGPLFSYNEQFF
>TRBJ2-7|.|TRBV5-1|.
TGCGCCAGCAGCTTTCGCAGGGGCTACGAGCAGTACTTC
CASSFRRGYEQYF
>TRBJ1-1|.|TRBV7-6|.
TGTGCCAGCAGCTCCAGGGAGATGAACACTGAAGCTTTCTTT
CASSSREMNTEAFF
>TRBJ1-4|.|TRBV11-2|.
TGCGCCAGCAGCCAAGATTGGGCGGAAAAACTGTTTTTT
CASSQDWAEKLFF
>TRBJ2-5|.|TRBV7-9|.
TGTGCCAGCAGCTTATCCCGAGATCCGGAGACCCAGTACTTC
CASSLSRDPETQYF
>TRBJ2-7|few|TRBV10-1|.
TGCGCCAGCATTAGCAGTTACGAGCAGTACTTC
CASISSYEQYF
>TRBJ1-4|.|TRBV6-5|.
TGTGCCAGCAGTTACCGGACAGCTAATGAAAAACTGTTTTTT
CASSYRTANEKLFF
>TRBJ2-1|.|TRBV11-2|.
TGTGCCAGCAGCTTAGGTCAGGTCTCCTACAATGAGCAGTTCTTC
CASSLGQVSYNEQFF
>TRBJ1-2|few|TRBV2|.
TGTGCCAGCAGTCAAGATCGGGGCTACACCTTC
CASSQDRGYTF
>TRBJ1-1|.|TRBV11-1|.
TGTGCTTCCTCAGGGCTCACTGAAGCTTTCTTT
CASSGLTEAFF
>TRBJ2-7|.|TRBV4-3|.
TGCGCCAGCTCCAGGTACACGACATACGAGCAGTACTTC
CASSRYTTYEQYF
>TRBJ2-5|.|TRBV10-3|TRBD1
TGTGCCATCAGTGCCCCAGGGGGTCCAGAGACCCAGTACTTC
CAISAPGGPETQYF
>TRBJ2-1|.|TRBV5-1|.
TGCGCCAGCAGCTTGGAATTCCGGATCGGCTTCTCCTACAATGAGCAGTTCTTC
CASSLEFRIGFSYNEQFF
>TRBJ1-1|few|TRBV4-1|.
TGCGCCAGCAGCCGGCCAGGCCCTGAAGCTTTCTTT
CASSRPGPEAFF
>TRBJ1-1|.|TRBV6-1|.
TGTGCCAGCAGTGACCCCCACCAAATGTCGAACACTGAAGCTTTCTTT
CASSDPHQMSNTEAFF
>TRBJ2-1|.|TRBV19|TRBD2
TGTGCCAGTAGTATAATGCTAGCGGGAGATCGTGGATTTGTGAATGAGCAGTTCTTC
CASSIMLAGDRGFVNEQFF
>TRBJ1-1|.|TRBV5-1|TRBD1
TGCGCCAGCAGCCCCGGGAAGACAGGGACTGAAGCTTTCTTT
CASSPGKTGTEAFF
>TRBJ2-7|.|TRBV10-2|.
TGCGCCAGCAGTGAACAGGCCTACGAGCAGTACTTC
CASSEQAYEQYF
>TRBJ2-3|.|TRBV5-1|TRBD2
TGCGCCAGCAGCTTCGGGACTAAACAGCGCGATACGCAGTATTTT
CASSFGTKQRDTQYF
>TRBJ2-7|.|TRBV7-9|.
TGTGCCAGCAGCGCGCGGGGGCGCGACGAGCAGTACTTC
CASSARGRDEQYF
>TRBJ1-2|.|TRBV11-2|TRBD1
TGTGCCAGCAGCTTATCACCGGGACAGGTTTTTTTTGGCTACACCTTC
CASSLSPGQVFFGYTF
>TRBJ1-1|.|TRBV11-1|.
TGTGCCAGCAGCTTAATCTGGAATGGAAACACTGAAGCTTTCTTT
CASSLIWNGNTEAFF
>TRBJ1-2|.|TRBV5-1|.
TGCGCCAGCAGCTTGGGATTCAATAACGGAGGCGGCTACACCTTC
CASSLGFNNGGGYTF
>TRBJ2-5|.|TRBV19|.
TGTGCCAGTAGTTTCTCGACCAGTCTAATAACGAGGGAGACCCAGTACTTC
CASSFSTSLITRETQYF
>TRBJ1-5|few|TRBV30|.
TGTGCCTGGCCCCCGGACTCGGAGCGCGGATCCAGACAGCCCCAGCATTTT
CAWPPDSERGSRQPQHF
>TRBJ2-1|.|TRBV2|TRBD2
TGTGCCAGCTCTGCGGGACTAACTTACAATGAGCAGTTCTTC
CASSAGLTYNEQFF
>TRBJ2-1|.|TRBV19|.
TGTGCCAGTAGCCAGACATACTACAATGAGCAGTTCTTC
CASSQTYYNEQFF
>TRBJ2-1|once|TRBV18|.
TGTGCCAGCTCACCAGGACTATTCAATGAGCAGTTCTTC
CASSPGLFNEQFF
>TRBJ1-2|.|TRBV15|.
TGTGCCACCAGCAGAGAGCAGGGAATCTACTATGGCTACACCTTC
CATSREQGIYYGYTF
>TRBJ2-5|.|TRBV7-2|TRBD2
TGTGCCAGCAGCCTGACCGGGACTAGCGGGAGGCCCCCTAAAGACTTC
CASSLTGTSGRPPKDF
>TRBJ2-5|.|TRBV10-1|.
TGCGCCAGCAGTCGGGATTGGCAGTCGACCCAGTACTTC
CASSRDWQSTQYF